A selection of T cell receptor beta chains follows, all from one sample in a study of blood T cell repertoires in COVID-19. Clones were sequenced by immunoSEQ multiplex PCR, and TCRdb holds only the in-frame ones, with some missing. This sample has approximately 260,000 clones, with approximately 85% found just once. The material sequenced was peripheral blood. These receptors originate from a woman between 55 and 75 years old with active or convalescent COVID-19. The conserved cysteine and the conserved F or W are not part of the CDR3 here.

cdr3_aa v_call
AISKDRENTGELF TRBV10-3
ASSEGGVKEKLF TRBV6-1
ASSLSDHRAQNTEAF TRBV27
ASSILQGYSGNTIY TRBV7-9
ASSCNIRGIGETQY TRBV7-3
ASSPDRRYYEQY TRBV6-5
ASSYRGGSDQPQH TRBV7-7
ASSYESHQTYEQY TRBV6-2/TRBV6-3
ASSLPTDTQY TRBV11-2
ASSERDYRRLF TRBV6-1
ASSQAFGAENTGELF TRBV4-1
ASSGNLRTGAPGNQPQH TRBV6-1
ASRRDRGAGELF TRBV19
ASSYGKETQY TRBV12-3/TRBV12-4
AWRDTWTVYGYT TRBV30
ASSLLRGDPSTDTQY TRBV13
ASSLFPRSNQPQH TRBV27
ASSRAQGDSGYT TRBV3-1/TRBV3-2
ASSSSSYEQY TRBV5-1
ASSLDGRGYT TRBV5-1
AWSQGTNEKLF TRBV30
ASSSGGEAF TRBV7-9
ASRTQGAGSYGYT TRBV5-4
ASSRDYNEQF TRBV5-4
ASRVAGVTVGEQF TRBV2
ASNREQANYGYT TRBV2
ASSPQGAPYEQY TRBV11-3